Listed below are T cell receptor beta chains from one sample, sequenced in a study of technical replicates of blood from a handful of donors. TCRdb's copy holds only in-frame clones and misses some; the assay was immunoSEQ multiplex PCR. The sample records approximately 80,000 clones, 70% to 90% being singletons. Sequencing used T cells isolated from PBMCs. Receptors originate from a human donor in good health. Each CDR3 is given with its conserved first and last residue. The D gene is left open where the match is weak. A row's size may be missing; if present it is once, few, many or a size class.

abundance,v_gene,d_gene,j_gene,len,CDR3nt,CDR3aa
.,TRBV5-1,.,TRBJ2-3,16,TGCGCCAGCAGCTGGAGGAAACGTATTAGCACAGATACGCAGTATTTT,CASSWRKRISTDTQYF
.,TRBV19,.,TRBJ1-2,12,TGTGCCAGTCGGACTTATTACTATGGCTACACCTTC,CASRTYYYGYTF
once,TRBV10-3,.,TRBJ2-5,14,TGTGCCATCAGACAGGAGGGCCCGTTCGAGACCCAGTACTTC,CAIRQEGPFETQYF
.,TRBV28,TRBD2,TRBJ2-1,14,TGTGCCAGCAGTTTAGCGGGAGGATGGAATGAGCAGTTCTTC,CASSLAGGWNEQFF
.,TRBV7-2,TRBD2,TRBJ2-1,15,TGTGCCAGCAGCTTAGATGCGGGAGTTCACAATGAGCAGTTCTTC,CASSLDAGVHNEQFF
.,TRBV19,.,TRBJ1-5,14,TGTGCCAGTAGTATTTCGGACCGCGCGGGGCCCCAGCATTTT,CASSISDRAGPQHF
.,TRBV12-5,.,TRBJ2-6,15,TGTGCTAGTGGTTTGGAGGGGGCTGGGGCCAACGTCCTGACTTTC,CASGLEGAGANVLTF
.,TRBV11-3,.,TRBJ2-7,13,TGTGCCAGCAGCCAGGGGACTAATTACGAGCAGTACTTC,CASSQGTNYEQYF
.,TRBV4-3,TRBD2,TRBJ2-4,17,TGCGCCAGCAGCCAAGTTGGGAGGGGATCGGACAAAAACATTCAGTACTTC,CASSQVGRGSDKNIQYF
.,TRBV5-4,.,TRBJ2-7,13,TGTGCCAGCAGCTTTACAGGGATCGACGAGCAGTACTTC,CASSFTGIDEQYF
.,TRBV7-9,.,TRBJ1-1,15,TGTGCCAGCAGCTTTGAACAGGGCATGAACACTGAAGCTTTCTTT,CASSFEQGMNTEAFF
.,TRBV29-1,.,TRBJ2-7,13,TGCAGCGTTGATGGGCAGTCACCCTACGAGCAGTACTTC,CSVDGQSPYEQYF
.,TRBV7-3,.,TRBJ1-1,15,TGTGCCAGCAGCTTAACTTTGGGGGAGCCGGAGGGGGCTTTCTTT,CASSLTLGEPEGAFF
.,TRBV29-1,TRBD1,TRBJ2-7,16,TGCAGCGTTGAGGACAGGGGTCGAGCTTGGGGTTCCGAGCAGTACTTC,CSVEDRGRAWGSEQYF
.,TRBV4-1,.,TRBJ1-5,17,TGCGCCAGCAGTCTTAATCAGGGGAGTTTTAGTAATCAGCCCCAGCATTTT,CASSLNQGSFSNQPQHF
.,TRBV2,TRBD1,TRBJ2-3,17,TGTGCCAGCGAGCTTCCCCGGGACAGGGGTAGCACAGATACGCAGTATTTT,CASELPRDRGSTDTQYF
.,TRBV19,.,TRBJ1-4,13,TGTGCCAGTAGTCTGTACAGGGCTGAAAAACTGTTTTTT,CASSLYRAEKLFF
.,TRBV30,.,TRBJ2-7,10,TGTGCCTGGTGGGCGTACGAGCAGTACTTC,CAWWAYEQYF
.,TRBV6-1,.,TRBJ1-1,12,TGTGCCAGCAGTGAAGGGGCCCTTGAAGCTTTCTTT,CASSEGALEAFF
.,TRBV5-4,.,TRBJ1-4,15,TGTGCCAGCGGACTTTTAGGGACACCAAGAGAAAAACTGTTTTTT,CASGLLGTPREKLFF
.,TRBV19,TRBD1,TRBJ1-2,14,TGTGCCAGTAGTATTTTCGGACAGGGAGGAGGCTACACCTTC,CASSIFGQGGGYTF
.,TRBV11-2,TRBD2,TRBJ2-3,15,TGTGCCAGCAGCTTAGCGGGAGGATTGACAGATACGCAGTATTTT,CASSLAGGLTDTQYF
.,TRBV5-1,TRBD1,TRBJ1-1,17,TGCGCCAGCAGCGTAGGGACAGAAACTTATATGAACACTGAAGCTTTCTTT,CASSVGTETYMNTEAFF
.,TRBV11-2,.,TRBJ1-2,14,TGTGCCAGCAGCTTAAGCTTGTCTAACTATGGCTACACCTTC,CASSLSLSNYGYTF
few,TRBV5-4,TRBD1,TRBJ2-1,15,TGTGCCAGCAGCAAGGGGACAGGAGGGTACAATGAGCAGTTCTTC,CASSKGTGGYNEQFF
.,TRBV9,.,TRBJ2-5,14,TGTGCCAGCAGCGTAGCGCTAGCCCAAGAGACCCAGTACTTC,CASSVALAQETQYF